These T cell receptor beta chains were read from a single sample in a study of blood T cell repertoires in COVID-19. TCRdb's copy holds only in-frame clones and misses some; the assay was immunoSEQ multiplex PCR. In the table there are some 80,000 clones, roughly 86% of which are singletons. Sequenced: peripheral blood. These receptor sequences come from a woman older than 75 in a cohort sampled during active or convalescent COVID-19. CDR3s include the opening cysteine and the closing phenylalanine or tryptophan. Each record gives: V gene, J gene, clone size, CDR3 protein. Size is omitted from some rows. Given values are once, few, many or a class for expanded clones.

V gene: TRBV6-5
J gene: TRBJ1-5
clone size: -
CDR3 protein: CASSLTGGADQPQHF

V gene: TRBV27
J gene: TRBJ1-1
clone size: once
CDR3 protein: CATSAGARRGTEAFF

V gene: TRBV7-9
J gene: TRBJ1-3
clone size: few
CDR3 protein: CASKTGGLSGNTIYF

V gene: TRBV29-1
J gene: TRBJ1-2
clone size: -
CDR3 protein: CSVEDHGVANYGYTF

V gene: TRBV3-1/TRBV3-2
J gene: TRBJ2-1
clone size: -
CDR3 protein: CASSQTTGAAPFF

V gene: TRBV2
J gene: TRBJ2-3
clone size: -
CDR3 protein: CASNLILLDTQYF

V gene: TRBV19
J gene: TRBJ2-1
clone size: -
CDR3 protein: CASSRRTGTYNEQFF

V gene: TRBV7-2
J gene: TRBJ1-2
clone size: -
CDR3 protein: CASSLTGGAGGYTF

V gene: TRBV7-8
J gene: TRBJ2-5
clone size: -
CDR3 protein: CASSPDRRREETQYF

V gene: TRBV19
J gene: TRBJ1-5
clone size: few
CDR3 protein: CASRGTGGFSQPQHF

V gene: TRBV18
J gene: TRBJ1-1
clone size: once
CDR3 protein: CASSPSEQGPSTEAFF

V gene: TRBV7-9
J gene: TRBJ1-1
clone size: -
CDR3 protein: CASAPGTGRGTEAFF

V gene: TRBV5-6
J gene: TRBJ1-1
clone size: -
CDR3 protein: CASSPTVMNTEAFF

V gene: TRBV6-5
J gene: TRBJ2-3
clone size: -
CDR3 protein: CASSYSSDFYTDTQYF

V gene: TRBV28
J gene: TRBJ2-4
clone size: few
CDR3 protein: CASRTGPGKNIQYF